This T cell receptor (beta chain) was found in a study of OX40 agonist ivuxolimab in advanced cancers. Study-wide results and caveats: CD4+ T cells averaged fewer expanded clones than CD8+ T cells.

In regard to this clone: The antigen remains unidentified.

Individuals having autoimmune disease history or systemic immunosuppression were not enrolled. At cycle 4 day 1, cycle 7 day 1, and baseline, blood was sampled. Libraries were prepared by immunoSEQ multiplex PCR; TCRdb keeps only in-frame clonotypes and omits some of them. The sample includes 100,000 to 150,000 clones, about nine tenths of them seen just once. The germline V gene has CDR1 SGDLS and CDR2 YYNGEE. The ends were cut back, 0 bases at V and 7 bases at J, with 16 bases in the middle. This CDR3 spans 15 amino acids. Sample: CD4+ or CD8+ T cells sorted from blood, taken in a trial of the OX40 agonist ivuxolimab. The chain uses TRBV9 and TRBJ1-2, with D uncertain. This sequence originates from an adult with an advanced solid tumor such as melanoma, head and neck, liver or kidney cancer. The CDR3 reads CASSVGVIYLCGYTF. CDR3 sequence (DNA): TGTGCCAGCAGCGTAGGCGTCATCTACTTGTGTGGCTACACCTTC. The full variable domain, completed using reference TRBV9 and TRBJ1-2, is DSGVTQTPKHLITATGQRVTLRCSPRSGDLSVYWYQQSLDQGLQFLIQYYNGEERAKGNILERFSAQQFPDLHSELNLSSLELGDSALYFCASSVGVIYLCGYTFGSGTRLTVV.